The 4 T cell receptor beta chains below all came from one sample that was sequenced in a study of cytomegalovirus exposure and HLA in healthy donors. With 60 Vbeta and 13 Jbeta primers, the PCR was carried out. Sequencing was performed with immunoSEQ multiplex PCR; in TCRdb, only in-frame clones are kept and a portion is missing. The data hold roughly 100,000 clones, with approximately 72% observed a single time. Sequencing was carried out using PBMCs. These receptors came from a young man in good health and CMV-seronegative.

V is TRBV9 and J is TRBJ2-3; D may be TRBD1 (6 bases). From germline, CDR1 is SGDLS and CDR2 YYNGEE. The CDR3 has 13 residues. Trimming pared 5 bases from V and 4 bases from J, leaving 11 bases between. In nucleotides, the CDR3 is TGTGCCAGCAGGAAGGGGGATGCAGATACGCAGTATTTT. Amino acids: CASRKGDADTQYF.

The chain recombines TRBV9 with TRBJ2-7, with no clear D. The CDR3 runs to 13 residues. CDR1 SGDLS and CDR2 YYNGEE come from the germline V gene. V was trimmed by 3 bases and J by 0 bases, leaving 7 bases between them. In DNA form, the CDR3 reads TGTGCCAGCAGCGGCCCTAGCTCCTACGAGCAGTACTTC. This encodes CASSGPSSYEQYF. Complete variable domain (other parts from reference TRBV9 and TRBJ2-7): DSGVTQTPKHLITATGQRVTLRCSPRSGDLSVYWYQQSLDQGLQFLIQYYNGEERAKGNILERFSAQQFPDLHSELNLSSLELGDSALYFCASSGPSSYEQYFGPGTRLTVT.

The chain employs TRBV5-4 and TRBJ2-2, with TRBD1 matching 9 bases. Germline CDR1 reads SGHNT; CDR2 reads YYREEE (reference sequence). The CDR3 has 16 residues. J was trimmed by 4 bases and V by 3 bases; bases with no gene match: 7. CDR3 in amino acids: CASSSPGQGSTGELFF. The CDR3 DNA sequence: TGTGCCAGCAGCTCGCCGGGACAGGGTAGCACCGGGGAGCTGTTTTTT.

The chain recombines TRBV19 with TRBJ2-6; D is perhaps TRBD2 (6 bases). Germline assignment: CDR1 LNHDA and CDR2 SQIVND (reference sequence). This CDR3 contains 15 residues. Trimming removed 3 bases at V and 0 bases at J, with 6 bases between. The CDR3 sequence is CASSIGGSGANVLTF. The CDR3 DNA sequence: TGTGCCAGTAGTATCGGGGGCTCTGGGGCCAACGTCCTGACTTTC.